These 11 T cell receptor beta chains came from one sample sequenced in a study of blood T cells in healthy people across ages. Primers used in a second PCR of about 7 to 11 cycles were a sample-barcoded 5' primer and a J-beta primer mix. TCRdb recomputed calls from the 5' RACE reads with MiXCR, one row per CDR3 protein. This sample has 650,000 to 700,000 distinct CDR3 sequences; 32% occur once, and the top ten carry just over 15%. Source material: blood. The origin of the receptors is a woman of 80 years or more in good health.

This clonotype was counted a few times. This sequence joins TRBV5-1 and TRBJ1-1; 10 nucleotides match TRBD1. CDR1 SGHRS and CDR2 YFSETQ come from the germline V gene. The CDR3 has 16 amino acids. V was pared by 1 base and J by 0 bases, with 3 bases of the junction left unmatched. The CDR3 loop is CASSLRDRGMNTEAFF. Written as DNA, the CDR3 is TGCGCCAGCAGCTTGCGGGACAGGGGAATGAACACTGAAGCTTTCTTT.

Ten or more counts support this clonotype. V gene TRBV20-1 combines with J gene TRBJ1-2; maybe TRBD1 (5 bases). The CDR3 has 14 residues. Germline lookup yields CDR1 DFQATT and CDR2 SNEGSKA (reference sequence). V was clipped by 0 bases and J by 8 bases, with 16 bases between them. Written as DNA, the CDR3 is TGCAGTGCTAGAGATATGGGGCTGAGCGGCGGCTACACCTTC. It yields the protein CSARDMGLSGGYTF.

For this clonotype: One junction end disagrees with the germline gene, perhaps due to a read error. This rearrangement joins TRBV7-9 to TRBJ2-3; TRBD2 matches 10 bases. Germline loops: CDR1 SEHNR, CDR2 FQNEAQ (reference sequence). The CDR3 has 18 residues. The DNA of the CDR3 is TGCGCCAGCAGCACCCTCAGCGGGGGGGTAACTAGCACAGATACGCAGTATTTT. Encoded protein: CASSTLSGGVTSTDTQYF. Drawing the rest from reference TRBV7-9 and TRBJ2-3, the complete variable domain is DTGVSQNPRHKITKRGQNVTFRCDPISEHNRLYWYRQTLGQGPEFLTYFQNEAQLEKSRLLSDRFSAERPKGSFSTLEIQRTEQGDSAMYLCASSTLSGGVTSTDTQYFGPGTRLTVL.

This clonotype has just one count. J is TRBJ2-3 and V is TRBV7-8, with 14 bases aligning to TRBD2. After removal of 5 bases from V and 4 bases from J, the junction contained 14 bases not matched to a gene. CDR3 length: 19 residues. Germline lookup yields CDR1 SGHVS and CDR2 FQNEAQ. This CDR3 reads CASSPRTSGGTLIPDTQYF. Written as DNA, the CDR3 is TGTGCCAGCAGCCCCAGGACTAGCGGGGGGACCTTGATCCCAGATACGCAGTATTTT.

This clonotype occurred many times. The chain couples TRBV6-6 to TRBJ1-2; 7 nucleotides align to TRBD1. Germline CDR1 reads MNHNY; CDR2 reads SVGAGI (reference sequence). V lost 7 bases to trimming and J lost 11 bases; unmatched junction nucleotides: 10. The CDR3 consists of 12 residues. The CDR3 protein is CASNQRGQEYTF. The CDR3 DNA is TGTGCCAGCAACCAGAGAGGACAGGAATACACCTTC.

This clonotype came up many times. The chain links TRBV5-6 to TRBJ2-1; 13 nucleotides match TRBD2. Germline CDR1 reads SGHDT; CDR2 reads YYEEEE. With V trimmed by 4 bases and J by 7 bases, 5 bases remained unmatched. The CDR3 runs 15 residues. The CDR3 DNA reads as TGTGCCAGCAGCACTAGCGGGGGGGCCAAGAATGAGCAGTTCTTC. Translated, it gives CASSTSGGAKNEQFF. The full variable domain, rest sourced from reference TRBV5-6 and TRBJ2-1, is DAGVTQSPTHLIKTRGQQVTLRCSPKSGHDTVSWYQQALGQGPQFIFQYYEEEERQRGNFPDRFSGHQFPNYSSELNVNALLLGDSALYLCASSTSGGAKNEQFFGPGTRLTVL.

The rearrangement links TRBV7-9 to TRBJ2-7, with 9 bases fitting TRBD1. CDR1 is SEHNR, CDR2 FQNEAQ, per germline (reference sequence). With V trimmed by 4 bases and J by 5 bases, 6 bases remained unmatched. The CDR3 runs to 14 residues. CDR3 sequence reads: CASSYGQGWDEQYF. DNA of the CDR3: TGTGCCAGCAGCTACGGACAGGGGTGGGACGAGCAGTACTTC.

This clonotype was found a few times. The rearrangement uses TRBV12-3 or TRBV12-4 and TRBJ2-3; D perhaps matches TRBD1 (6 bases). The V and J ends lost 8 bases and 4 bases respectively, with 25 bases between them. This CDR3 spans 17 amino acids. Here the CDR3 DNA reads TGTGCCAGCGACCCCCTCGGACAGTTTCTTAGAGCAGATACGCAGTATTTT. Amino acids: CASDPLGQFLRADTQYF.

The chain employs TRBV7-3 and TRBJ2-3; 14 nucleotides match TRBD2. The CDR3 loop spans 20 amino acids. Per the germline V gene, CDR1 is SGHTA and CDR2 is FQGTGA. The V and J ends lost 2 bases and 5 bases, in that order; junction bases with no gene match: 15. CDR3 sequence (DNA): TGTGCCAGCAGCTTATGGGGCGGACTAGCGGGGGGCAGGGACCAAGATACGCAGTATTTT. It encodes CASSLWGGLAGGRDQDTQYF.

CDR3 sequence (DNA): TGTGCCAGCAACGAGGCCTACGAGCAGTACTTC. This translates into CASNEAYEQYF. The V call is TRBV6-1, the J call TRBJ2-7; D gene ambiguous. The germline gives CDR1 MNHNS, CDR2 SASEGT. Trimming took off 7 bases at V and 2 bases at J, with 6 bases between the two ends. This CDR3 is built from 11 residues.

This clonotype has only a few counts. The chain recombines TRBV7-2 with TRBJ1-5, with 9 nucleotides matching TRBD1. V was clipped by 4 bases and J by 9 bases; unmatched bases: 10. The CDR3 contains 15 residues. The germline gives CDR1 SGHTA, CDR2 FQGNSA. CDR3 sequence reads: CASSSEGTGLAPQHF. In nucleotides, the CDR3 is TGTGCCAGCAGCTCCGAGGGGACAGGGTTGGCGCCCCAGCATTTT.